These T cell receptor beta chains were read from a single sample in a study of T cell responses to AZD1222 COVID-19 vaccine. This table comes from immunoSEQ multiplex PCR, and its TCRdb copy is limited to in-frame clones, with some not included. The sample carries just under 85,000 clones, about 86% recorded once. The specimen was peripheral blood, collected on day 0 of AZD1222 vaccination. The receptors were gathered from an adult in good health. CDR3s include the opening cysteine and the closing phenylalanine or tryptophan. A D gene is named only where the DNA matches it firmly. Expanded clones are given a class, and other clones once, few, many or no size at all.

J,V,size,D,DNA,CDR3
TRBJ2-7,TRBV10-3,-,TRBD2,TGTGCCATCAGTGCCATAGGAGGGAGGGCGTACGAGCAGTACTTC,CAISAIGGRAYEQYF
TRBJ2-1,TRBV7-7,-,-,TGTGCTAGCAGCTTAGGTACGGGGGCAGGCGATGAGCAGTTCTTC,CASSLGTGAGDEQFF
TRBJ2-7,TRBV7-2,-,TRBD2,TGTGCCAGCAGTACGGGGACTAACGTGGGGTACGAGCAGTACTTC,CASSTGTNVGYEQYF
TRBJ1-6,TRBV19,few,-,TGTGCCGCAAGATCCCAGGCGGACTCCTATAATTCACCCCTCCACTTT,CAARSQADSYNSPLHF
TRBJ2-2,TRBV11-1,-,-,TGTGCCAGCAGCTTAAGGCGAGAGGTGACCGGGGAGCTGTTTTTT,CASSLRREVTGELFF
TRBJ1-6,TRBV9,-,TRBD1,TGTGCCAGCAGCGCCGGGACAGGGGGCGTTCCCCTCCACTTT,CASSAGTGGVPLHF
TRBJ1-1,TRBV6-5,-,-,TGTGCCAGCACCAGCCCTCAGGGGAACACTGAAGCTTTCTTT,CASTSPQGNTEAFF
TRBJ1-5,TRBV21-1,-,-,TGTGCCAGCAGCAGAGGGACAGGGATGCGGCAGCCCCAGCATTTT,CASSRGTGMRQPQHF
TRBJ2-7,TRBV11-1,-,TRBD2,TGTGCCAGCAGCTTAGGACTAGCGGGATCAAGCCACGAGCAGTACTTC,CASSLGLAGSSHEQYF
TRBJ2-5,TRBV20-1,-,-,TGCAGTGCTAGTGGGCGGGACTTCCAAGAGACCCAGTACTTC,CSASGRDFQETQYF
TRBJ1-1,TRBV15,-,-,TGTGCCACCAGCAGGGGCACGGGGTCTGAAGCTTTCTTT,CATSRGTGSEAFF
TRBJ1-4,TRBV9,-,-,TGTGCCAGCAGCCCGACGCTCCAGGGGACCCATGAAAAACTGTTTTTT,CASSPTLQGTHEKLFF
TRBJ2-5,TRBV11-1,few,TRBD2,TGTGCCAGCAGCGGGCGACTAGCCCGGGAGACCCAGTACTTC,CASSGRLARETQYF
TRBJ1-2,TRBV30,-,-,TGTGCCTGGAGTGTGGGGCAGATCTATGGCTACACCTTC,CAWSVGQIYGYTF
TRBJ1-2,TRBV12-3/TRBV12-4,-,TRBD1,TGTGCCAGCACAGGACAGGGGCCAGGTGGCTACACCTTC,CASTGQGPGGYTF
TRBJ1-2,TRBV5-1,-,-,TGCGCCAGCAGCTTGACAGCTAGTACTAACTATGGCTACACCTTC,CASSLTASTNYGYTF
TRBJ2-1,TRBV7-6,-,-,TGTGCCAGCAGCCCGGGGGTAGCGGAGTCCAATGAGCAGTTCTTC,CASSPGVAESNEQFF
TRBJ2-1,TRBV4-1,-,TRBD2,TGCGCCAGCAGCCAGACAGGCGGGAGGTCCTACAATGAGCAGTTCTTC,CASSQTGGRSYNEQFF